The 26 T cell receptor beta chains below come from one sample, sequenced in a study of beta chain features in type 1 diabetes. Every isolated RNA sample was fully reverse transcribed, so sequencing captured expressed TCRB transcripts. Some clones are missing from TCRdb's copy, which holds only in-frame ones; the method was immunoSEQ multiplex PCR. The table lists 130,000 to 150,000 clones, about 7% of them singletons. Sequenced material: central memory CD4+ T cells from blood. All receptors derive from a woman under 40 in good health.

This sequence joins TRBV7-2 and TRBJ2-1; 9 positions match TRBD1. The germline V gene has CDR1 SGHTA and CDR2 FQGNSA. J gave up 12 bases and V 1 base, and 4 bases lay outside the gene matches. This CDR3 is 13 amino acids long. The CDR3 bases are TGTGCCAGCAGCTTAGAAGGGGACAGGGTGCAGTTCTTC. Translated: CASSLEGDRVQFF.

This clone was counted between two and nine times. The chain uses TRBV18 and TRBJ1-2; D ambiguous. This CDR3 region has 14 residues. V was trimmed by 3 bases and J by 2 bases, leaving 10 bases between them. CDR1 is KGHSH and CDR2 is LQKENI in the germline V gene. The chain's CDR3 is CASSPVGRNYGYTF. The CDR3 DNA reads TGTGCCAGCTCACCGGTTGGCAGAAACTATGGCTACACCTTC.

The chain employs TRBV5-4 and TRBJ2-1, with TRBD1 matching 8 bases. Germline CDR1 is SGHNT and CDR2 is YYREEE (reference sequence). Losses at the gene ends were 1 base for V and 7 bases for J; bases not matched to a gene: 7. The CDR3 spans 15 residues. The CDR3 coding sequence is TGTGCCAGCAGCTTGCCAACAGGGGGACGGAATGAGCAGTTCTTC. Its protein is CASSLPTGGRNEQFF.

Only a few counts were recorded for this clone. The CDR3: CASSVRTGGSGANVLTF. The CDR3 DNA reads TGTGCCAGCAGTGTTCGGACAGGGGGCTCTGGGGCCAACGTCCTGACTTTC. This chain joins TRBV2 and TRBJ2-6; TRBD1 matches at 10 bases. The CDR3 contains 17 residues. The J segment lost 0 bases and the V segment lost 4 bases, leaving 3 bases of the junction unmatched. Germline V gives CDR1 SNHLY, CDR2 FYNNEI.

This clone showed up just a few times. CDR3 DNA: TGTGCCAGCAGTGAAATTGGAGCGGGAGCTAGGTCCTACGAGCAGTACTTC. This translates into CASSEIGAGARSYEQYF. The genes are TRBV6-1 and TRBJ2-7, with TRBD2 identical over 8 bases. The CDR3 has 17 amino acids. Germline V gene sequence: CDR1 MNHNS, CDR2 SASEGT. V dropped 2 bases and J dropped 1; count of bases not matched to a gene: 10.

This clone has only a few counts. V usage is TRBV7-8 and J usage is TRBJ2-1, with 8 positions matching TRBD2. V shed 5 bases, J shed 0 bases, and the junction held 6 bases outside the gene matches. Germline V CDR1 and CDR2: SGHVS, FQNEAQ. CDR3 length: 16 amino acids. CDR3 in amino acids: CASSLLAGLSYNEQFF. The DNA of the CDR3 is TGTGCCAGCAGCCTTTTAGCGGGACTCTCCTACAATGAGCAGTTCTTC.

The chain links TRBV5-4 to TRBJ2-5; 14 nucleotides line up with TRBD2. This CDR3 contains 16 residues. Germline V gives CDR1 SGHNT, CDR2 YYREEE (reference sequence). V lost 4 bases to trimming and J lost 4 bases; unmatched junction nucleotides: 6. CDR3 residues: CASSPGLAGGIETQYF. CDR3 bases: TGTGCCAGCAGCCCCGGACTAGCGGGAGGTATAGAGACCCAGTACTTC.

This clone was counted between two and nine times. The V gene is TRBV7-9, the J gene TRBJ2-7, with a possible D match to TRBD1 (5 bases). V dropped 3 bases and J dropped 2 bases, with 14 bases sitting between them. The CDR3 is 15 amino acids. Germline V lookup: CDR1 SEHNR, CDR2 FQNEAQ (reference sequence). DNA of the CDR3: TGTGCCAGCAGCTTTGGTTGGGGCGCAGCCTACGAGCAGTACTTC. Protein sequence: CASSFGWGAAYEQYF.

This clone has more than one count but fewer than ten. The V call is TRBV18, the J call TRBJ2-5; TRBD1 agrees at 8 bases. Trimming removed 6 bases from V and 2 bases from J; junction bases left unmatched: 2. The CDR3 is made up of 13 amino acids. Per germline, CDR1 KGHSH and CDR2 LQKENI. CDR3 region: CASSTGEQETQYF. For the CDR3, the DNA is TGTGCCAGCTCGACAGGGGAGCAAGAGACCCAGTACTTC.

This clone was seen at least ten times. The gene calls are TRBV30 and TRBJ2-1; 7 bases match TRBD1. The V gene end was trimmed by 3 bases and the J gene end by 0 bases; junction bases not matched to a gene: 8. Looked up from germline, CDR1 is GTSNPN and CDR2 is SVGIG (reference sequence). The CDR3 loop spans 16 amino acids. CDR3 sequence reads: CAWSQTGLSSYNEQFF. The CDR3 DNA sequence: TGTGCCTGGAGCCAGACAGGGCTGAGCTCCTACAATGAGCAGTTCTTC.

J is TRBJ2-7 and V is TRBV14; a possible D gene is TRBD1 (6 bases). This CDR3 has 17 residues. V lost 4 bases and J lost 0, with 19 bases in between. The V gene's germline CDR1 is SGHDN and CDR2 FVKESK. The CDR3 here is CASSPGTLPSSSYEQYF. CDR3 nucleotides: TGTGCCAGCAGCCCCGGGACATTACCATCTAGCTCCTACGAGCAGTACTTC.

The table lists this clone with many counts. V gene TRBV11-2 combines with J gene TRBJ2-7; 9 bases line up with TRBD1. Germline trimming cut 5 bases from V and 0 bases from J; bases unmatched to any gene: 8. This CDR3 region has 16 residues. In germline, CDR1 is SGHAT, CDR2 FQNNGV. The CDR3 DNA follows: TGTGCCAGCAGCGCCGGACAGGGGTCAAGCTCCTACGAGCAGTACTTC. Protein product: CASSAGQGSSSYEQYF.

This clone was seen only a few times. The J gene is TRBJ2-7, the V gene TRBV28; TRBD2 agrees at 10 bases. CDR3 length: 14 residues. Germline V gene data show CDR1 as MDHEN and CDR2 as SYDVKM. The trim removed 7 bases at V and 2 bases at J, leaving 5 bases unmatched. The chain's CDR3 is CASNPSGRTYEQYF. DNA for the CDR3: TGTGCCAGCAACCCTAGCGGGAGAACCTACGAGCAGTACTTC.

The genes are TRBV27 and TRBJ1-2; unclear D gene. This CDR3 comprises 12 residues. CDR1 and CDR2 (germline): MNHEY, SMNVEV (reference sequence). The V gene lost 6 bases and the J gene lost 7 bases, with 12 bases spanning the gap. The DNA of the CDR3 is TGTGCCAGCAGCACTGCCTCATCTGGCTACACCTTC. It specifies CASSTASSGYTF.

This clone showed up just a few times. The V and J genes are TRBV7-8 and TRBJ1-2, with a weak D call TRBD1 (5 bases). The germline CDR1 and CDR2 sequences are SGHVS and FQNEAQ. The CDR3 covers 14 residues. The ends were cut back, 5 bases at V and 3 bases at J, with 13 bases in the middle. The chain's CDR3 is CASSPKDRDYGYTF. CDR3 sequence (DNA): TGTGCCAGCAGCCCGAAAGACAGAGACTATGGCTACACCTTC.

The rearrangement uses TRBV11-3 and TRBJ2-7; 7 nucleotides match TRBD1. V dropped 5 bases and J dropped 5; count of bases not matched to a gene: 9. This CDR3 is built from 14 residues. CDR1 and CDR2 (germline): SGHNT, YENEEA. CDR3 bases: TGTGCCAGCAGCGAACAGGGGATAGGCAACGAGCAGTACTTC. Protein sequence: CASSEQGIGNEQYF.

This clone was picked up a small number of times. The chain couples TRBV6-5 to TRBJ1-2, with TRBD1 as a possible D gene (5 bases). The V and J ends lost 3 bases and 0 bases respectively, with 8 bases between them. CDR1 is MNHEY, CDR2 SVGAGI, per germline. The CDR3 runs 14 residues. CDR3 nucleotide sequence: TGTGCCAGCAGTTATACAGGATCTAACTATGGCTACACCTTC. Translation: CASSYTGSNYGYTF.

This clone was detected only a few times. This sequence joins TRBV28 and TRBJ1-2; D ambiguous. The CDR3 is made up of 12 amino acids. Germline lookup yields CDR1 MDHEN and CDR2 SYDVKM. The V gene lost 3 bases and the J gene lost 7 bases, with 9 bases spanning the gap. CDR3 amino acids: CASSLLGSGYTF. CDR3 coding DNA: TGTGCCAGCAGTTTGTTGGGCTCTGGCTACACCTTC.

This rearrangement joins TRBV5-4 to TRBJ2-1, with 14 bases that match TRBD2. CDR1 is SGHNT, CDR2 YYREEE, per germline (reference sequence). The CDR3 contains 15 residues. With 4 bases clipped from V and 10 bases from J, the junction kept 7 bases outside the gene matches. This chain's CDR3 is CASSPGTSGSREQFF. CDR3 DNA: TGTGCCAGCAGCCCCGGGACTAGCGGGAGTAGGGAGCAGTTCTTC.

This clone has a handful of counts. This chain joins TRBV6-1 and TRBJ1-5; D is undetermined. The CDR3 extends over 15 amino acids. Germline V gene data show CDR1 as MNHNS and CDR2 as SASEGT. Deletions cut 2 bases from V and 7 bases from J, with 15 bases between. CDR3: CASSELAGGGQPQHF. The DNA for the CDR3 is TGTGCCAGCAGTGAATTGGCAGGCGGCGGGCAGCCCCAGCATTTT.

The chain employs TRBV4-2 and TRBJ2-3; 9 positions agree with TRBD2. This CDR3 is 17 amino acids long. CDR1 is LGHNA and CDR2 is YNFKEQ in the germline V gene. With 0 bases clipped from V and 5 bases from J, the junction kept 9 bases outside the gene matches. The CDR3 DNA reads TGTGCCAGCAGCCAAGATCGGCGGGAGGGCGGGAGAGATACGCAGTATTTT. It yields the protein CASSQDRREGGRDTQYF.

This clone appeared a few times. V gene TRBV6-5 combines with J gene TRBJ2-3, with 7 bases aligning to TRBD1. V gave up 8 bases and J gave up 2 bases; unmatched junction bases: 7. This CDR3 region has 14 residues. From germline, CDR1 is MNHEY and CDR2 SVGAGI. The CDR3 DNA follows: TGTGCCAGCCTCCGGGACAGCGTCACAGATACGCAGTATTTT. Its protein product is CASLRDSVTDTQYF.

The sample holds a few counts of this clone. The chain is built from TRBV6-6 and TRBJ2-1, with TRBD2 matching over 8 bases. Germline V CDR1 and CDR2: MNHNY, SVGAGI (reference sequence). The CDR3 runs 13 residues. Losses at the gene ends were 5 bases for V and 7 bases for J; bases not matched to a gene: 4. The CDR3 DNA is TGTGCCAGCAGTACCGCTAGCGGGAATGAGCAGTTCTTC. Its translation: CASSTASGNEQFF.

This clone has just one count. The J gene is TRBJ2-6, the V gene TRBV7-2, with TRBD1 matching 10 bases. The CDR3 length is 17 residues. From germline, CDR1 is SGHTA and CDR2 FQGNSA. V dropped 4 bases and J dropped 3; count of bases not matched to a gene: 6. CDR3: CASSSPGTGDGANVLTF. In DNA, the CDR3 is TGTGCCAGCAGCTCCCCCGGGACAGGGGATGGGGCCAACGTCCTGACTTTC.

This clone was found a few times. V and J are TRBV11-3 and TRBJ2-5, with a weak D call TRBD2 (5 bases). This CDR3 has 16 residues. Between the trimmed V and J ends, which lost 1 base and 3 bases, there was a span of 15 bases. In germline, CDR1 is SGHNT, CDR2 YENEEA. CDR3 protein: CASSLVLDSGKETQYF. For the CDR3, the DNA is TGTGCCAGCAGCTTAGTTCTAGACTCGGGGAAAGAGACCCAGTACTTC.

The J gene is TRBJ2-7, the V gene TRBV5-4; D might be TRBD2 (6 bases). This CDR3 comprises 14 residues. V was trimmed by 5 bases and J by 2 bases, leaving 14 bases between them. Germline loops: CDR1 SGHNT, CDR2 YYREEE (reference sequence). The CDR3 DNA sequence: TGTGCCAGCAGACCCGGGGGAGCTACCTACGAGCAGTACTTC. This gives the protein CASRPGGATYEQYF.